Listed below are T cell receptor beta chains from one sample, sequenced in a study of blood T cells in healthy people across ages. In TCRdb, the 5' RACE reads were re-called with MiXCR into one record per CDR3 protein. This table has about 1,600,000 distinct CDR3 sequences, roughly 40% appearing once. The sequenced sample was blood. The receptors derive from a woman under 30 in good health. Each CDR3 is given with its conserved first and last residue. Each record gives: J gene, D gene, CDR3 length, clone size, V gene, CDR3 protein, CDR3 DNA. D genes are given only for firm matches. A row's size may be missing; if present it is once, few, many or a size class.

j_gene: TRBJ1-5
d_gene: NA
len: 15
abundance: few
v_gene: TRBV2
CDR3aa: CASSDKGVINQPQHF
CDR3nt: TGTGCCAGCAGTGATAAGGGGGTTATCAATCAGCCCCAGCATTTT

j_gene: TRBJ2-2
d_gene: TRBD2
len: 15
abundance: NA
v_gene: TRBV5-1
CDR3aa: CASSISGANTGELFF
CDR3nt: TGCGCCAGCAGTATAAGCGGGGCGAACACCGGGGAGCTGTTTTTT

j_gene: TRBJ2-7
d_gene: NA
len: 12
abundance: NA
v_gene: TRBV20-1
CDR3aa: CSADFGSSEQYF
CDR3nt: TGCAGTGCTGATTTCGGCAGTTCCGAGCAGTACTTC

j_gene: TRBJ2-7
d_gene: NA
len: 15
abundance: NA
v_gene: TRBV7-6
CDR3aa: CASSLSDNRDYEQYF
CDR3nt: TGTGCCAGCAGCTTAAGTGACAACAGAGACTACGAGCAGTACTTC

j_gene: TRBJ1-5
d_gene: NA
len: 13
abundance: NA
v_gene: TRBV20-1
CDR3aa: CSARAVGNRPQHF
CDR3nt: TGCAGTGCTAGAGCTGTGGGCAATCGGCCCCAGCATTTT

j_gene: TRBJ2-7
d_gene: NA
len: 14
abundance: NA
v_gene: TRBV6-1
CDR3aa: CASSEAGWAYEQYF
CDR3nt: TGTGCCAGCAGTGAGGCGGGCTGGGCCTACGAGCAGTACTTC

j_gene: TRBJ2-1
d_gene: NA
len: 16
abundance: NA
v_gene: TRBV6-6
CDR3aa: CASSLSSTGPYNEQFF
CDR3nt: TGTGCCAGCAGCTTATCCAGTACCGGCCCCTACAATGAGCAGTTCTTC

j_gene: TRBJ2-3
d_gene: NA
len: 13
abundance: many
v_gene: TRBV10-3
CDR3aa: CAITPALTDTQYF
CDR3nt: TGTGCCATCACCCCTGCTCTCACGGATACGCAGTATTTT

j_gene: TRBJ1-2
d_gene: NA
len: 11
abundance: NA
v_gene: TRBV10-3
CDR3aa: CAVRPDYGYTF
CDR3nt: TGTGCCGTACGACCGGACTATGGCTACACCTTC

j_gene: TRBJ1-1
d_gene: NA
len: 17
abundance: NA
v_gene: TRBV5-1
CDR3aa: CASSLDGRGGMNTEAFF
CDR3nt: TGCGCCAGCAGCTTGGATGGTAGGGGCGGAATGAACACTGAAGCTTTCTTT